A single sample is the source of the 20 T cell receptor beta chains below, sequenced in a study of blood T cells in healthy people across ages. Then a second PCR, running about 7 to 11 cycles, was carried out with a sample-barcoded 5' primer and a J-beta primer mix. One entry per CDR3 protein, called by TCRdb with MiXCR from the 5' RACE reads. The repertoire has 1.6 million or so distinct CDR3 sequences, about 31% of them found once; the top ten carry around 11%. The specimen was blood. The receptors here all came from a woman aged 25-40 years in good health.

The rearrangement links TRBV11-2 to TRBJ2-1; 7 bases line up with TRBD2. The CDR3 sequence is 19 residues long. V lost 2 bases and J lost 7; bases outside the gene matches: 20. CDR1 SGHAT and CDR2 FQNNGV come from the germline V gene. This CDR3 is CASSLRAGWGNVGGNEQFF. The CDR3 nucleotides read TGTGCCAGCAGCTTACGGGCAGGCTGGGGTAACGTGGGAGGGAATGAGCAGTTCTTC.

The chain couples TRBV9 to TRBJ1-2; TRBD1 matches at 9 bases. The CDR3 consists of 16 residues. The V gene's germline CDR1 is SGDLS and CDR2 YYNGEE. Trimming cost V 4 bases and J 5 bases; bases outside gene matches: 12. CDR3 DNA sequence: TGTGCCAGCAGCCCCGCCCTGACAGGGGGAGGTTATGGCTACACCTTC. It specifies CASSPALTGGGYGYTF.

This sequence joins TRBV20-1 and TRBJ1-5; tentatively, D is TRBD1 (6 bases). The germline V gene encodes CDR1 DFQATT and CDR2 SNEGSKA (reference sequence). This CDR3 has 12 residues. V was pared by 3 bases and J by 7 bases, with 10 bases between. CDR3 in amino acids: CSARQGRQPQHF. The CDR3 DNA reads TGCAGTGCTAGGCAGGGGCGACAGCCCCAGCATTTT.

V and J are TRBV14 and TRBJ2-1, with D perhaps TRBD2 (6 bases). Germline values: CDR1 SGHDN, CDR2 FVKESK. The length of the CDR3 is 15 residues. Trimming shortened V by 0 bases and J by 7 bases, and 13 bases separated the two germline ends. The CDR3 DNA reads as TGTGCCAGCAGCCAAGATACACACCGGGAGAATGAGCAGTTCTTC. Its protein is CASSQDTHRENEQFF.

The CDR3 sequence: CACRDSFYFGYTF. In DNA form, the CDR3 reads TGTGCCTGCCGGGACAGCTTTTACTTCGGCTACACCTTC. V usage is TRBV30 and J usage is TRBJ1-2; 7 bases line up with TRBD1. The J segment lost 8 bases and the V segment lost 6 bases, leaving 12 bases of the junction unmatched. Germline CDR1 GTSNPN, CDR2 SVGIG (reference sequence). This CDR3 has 13 residues.

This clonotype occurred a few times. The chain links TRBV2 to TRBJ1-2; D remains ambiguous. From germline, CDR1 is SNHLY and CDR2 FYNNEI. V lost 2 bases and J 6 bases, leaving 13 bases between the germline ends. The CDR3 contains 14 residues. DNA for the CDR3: TGTGCCAGCAGTGAAAGGCTTCAGTCCGATGGCTACACCTTC. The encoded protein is CASSERLQSDGYTF.

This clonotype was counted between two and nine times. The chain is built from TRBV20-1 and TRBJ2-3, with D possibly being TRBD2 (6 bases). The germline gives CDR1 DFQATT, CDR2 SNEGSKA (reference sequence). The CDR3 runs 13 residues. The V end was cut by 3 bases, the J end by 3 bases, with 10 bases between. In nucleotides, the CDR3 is TGCAGTGCTAGGGACTACCGAACAGATACGCAGTATTTT. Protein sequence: CSARDYRTDTQYF.

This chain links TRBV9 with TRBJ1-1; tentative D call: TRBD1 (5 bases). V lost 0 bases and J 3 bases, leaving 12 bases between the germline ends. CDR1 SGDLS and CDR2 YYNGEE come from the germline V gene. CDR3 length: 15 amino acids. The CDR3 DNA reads TGTGCCAGCAGCGTAGCAGAGGGACTACACACTGAAGCTTTCTTT. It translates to CASSVAEGLHTEAFF.

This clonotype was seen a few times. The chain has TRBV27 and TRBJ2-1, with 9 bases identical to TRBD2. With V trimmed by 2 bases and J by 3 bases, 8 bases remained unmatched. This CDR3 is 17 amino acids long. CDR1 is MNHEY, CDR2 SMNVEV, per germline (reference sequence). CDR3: CASSLISPSGNYNEQFF. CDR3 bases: TGTGCCAGCAGTTTAATTTCCCCTAGCGGGAACTACAATGAGCAGTTCTTC.

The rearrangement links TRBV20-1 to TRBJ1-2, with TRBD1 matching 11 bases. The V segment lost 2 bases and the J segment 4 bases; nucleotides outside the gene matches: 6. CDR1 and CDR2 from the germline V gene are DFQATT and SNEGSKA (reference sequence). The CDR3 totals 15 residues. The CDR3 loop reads CSARTGTGGFYGYTF. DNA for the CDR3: TGCAGTGCTAGAACAGGGACAGGGGGTTTCTATGGCTACACCTTC.

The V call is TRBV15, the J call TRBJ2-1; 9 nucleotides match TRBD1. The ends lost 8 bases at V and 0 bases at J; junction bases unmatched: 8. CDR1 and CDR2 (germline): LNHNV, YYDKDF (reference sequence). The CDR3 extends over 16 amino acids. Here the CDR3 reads CATAKTGGGSYNEQFF. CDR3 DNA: TGTGCCACCGCCAAGACAGGGGGGGGCTCCTACAATGAGCAGTTCTTC.

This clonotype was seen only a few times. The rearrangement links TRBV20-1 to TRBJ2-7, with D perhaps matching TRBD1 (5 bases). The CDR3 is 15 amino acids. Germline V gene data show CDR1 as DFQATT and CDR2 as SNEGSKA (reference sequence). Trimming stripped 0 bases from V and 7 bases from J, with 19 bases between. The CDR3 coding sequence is TGCAGTGCTAGAGATGGTAACAGGTGGGAAGAAGAGCAGTACTTC. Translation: CSARDGNRWEEEQYF.

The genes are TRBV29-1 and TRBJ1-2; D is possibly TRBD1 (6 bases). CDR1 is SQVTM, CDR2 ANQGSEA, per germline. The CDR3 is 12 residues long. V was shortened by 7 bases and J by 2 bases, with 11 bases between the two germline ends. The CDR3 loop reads CSALTGNYGYTF. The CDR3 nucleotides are TGCAGCGCCCTGACAGGAAACTATGGCTACACCTTC.

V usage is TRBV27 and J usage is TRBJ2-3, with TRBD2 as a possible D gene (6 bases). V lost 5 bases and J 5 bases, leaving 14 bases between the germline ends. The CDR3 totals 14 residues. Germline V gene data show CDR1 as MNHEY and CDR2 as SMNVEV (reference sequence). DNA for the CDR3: TGTGCCAGCAGTGTCACTAGCCGAGGAGATACGCAGTATTTT. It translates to CASSVTSRGDTQYF.

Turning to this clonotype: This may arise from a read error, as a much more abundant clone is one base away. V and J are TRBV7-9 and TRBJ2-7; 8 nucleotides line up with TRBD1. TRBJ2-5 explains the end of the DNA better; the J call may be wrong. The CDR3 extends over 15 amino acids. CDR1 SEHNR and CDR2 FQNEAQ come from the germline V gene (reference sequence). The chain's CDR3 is CASSPGTGRSVTQYF. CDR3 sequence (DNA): TGTGCCAGCAGCCCCGGGACAGGACGGAGTGTGACCCAGTACTTC.

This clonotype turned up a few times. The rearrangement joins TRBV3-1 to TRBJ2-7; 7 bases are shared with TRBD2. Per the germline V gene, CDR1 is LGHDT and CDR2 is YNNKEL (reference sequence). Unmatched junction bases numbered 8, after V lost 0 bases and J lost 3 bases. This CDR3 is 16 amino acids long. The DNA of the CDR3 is TGTGCCAGCAGCCAAGACAGCGGGGAGGAGAACTACGAGCAGTACTTC. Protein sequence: CASSQDSGEENYEQYF.

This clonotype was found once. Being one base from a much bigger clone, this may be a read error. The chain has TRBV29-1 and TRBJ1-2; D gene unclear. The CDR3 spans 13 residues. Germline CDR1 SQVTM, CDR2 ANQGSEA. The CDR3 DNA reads TGCAGCGTTGCCGCCAACTCGGGATATGGCTTCACCTTC. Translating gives CSVAANSGYGFTF.

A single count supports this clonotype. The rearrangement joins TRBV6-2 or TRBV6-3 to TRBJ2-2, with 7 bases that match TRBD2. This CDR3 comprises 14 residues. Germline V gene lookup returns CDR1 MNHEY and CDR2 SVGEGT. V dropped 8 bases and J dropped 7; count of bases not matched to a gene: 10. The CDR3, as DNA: TGTGCCAGCTTAAACCTAGCGGATGGCGGGGAGCTGTTTTTT. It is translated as CASLNLADGGELFF.

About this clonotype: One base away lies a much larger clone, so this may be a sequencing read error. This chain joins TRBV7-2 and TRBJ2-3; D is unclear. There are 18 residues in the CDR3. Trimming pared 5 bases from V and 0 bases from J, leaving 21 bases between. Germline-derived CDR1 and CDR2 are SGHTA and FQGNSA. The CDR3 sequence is CASSRDRPLLSSTDTQYF. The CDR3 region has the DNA TGTGCCAGCAGCCGAGATAGGCCACTACTATCTAGCACAGATACGCAGTATTTT. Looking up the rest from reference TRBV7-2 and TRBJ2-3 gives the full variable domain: GAGVSQSPSNKVTEKGKDVELRCDPISGHTALYWYRQSLGQGLEFLIYFQGNSAPDKSGLPSDRFSAERTGGSVSTLTIQRTQQEDSAVYLCASSRDRPLLSSTDTQYFGPGTRLTVL.

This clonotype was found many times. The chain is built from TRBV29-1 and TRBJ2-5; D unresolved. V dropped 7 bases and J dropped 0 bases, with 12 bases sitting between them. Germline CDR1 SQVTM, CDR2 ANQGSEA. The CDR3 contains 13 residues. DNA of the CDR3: TGCAGCGCTGCCCGGACGGACCAAGAGACCCAGTACTTC. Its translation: CSAARTDQETQYF.